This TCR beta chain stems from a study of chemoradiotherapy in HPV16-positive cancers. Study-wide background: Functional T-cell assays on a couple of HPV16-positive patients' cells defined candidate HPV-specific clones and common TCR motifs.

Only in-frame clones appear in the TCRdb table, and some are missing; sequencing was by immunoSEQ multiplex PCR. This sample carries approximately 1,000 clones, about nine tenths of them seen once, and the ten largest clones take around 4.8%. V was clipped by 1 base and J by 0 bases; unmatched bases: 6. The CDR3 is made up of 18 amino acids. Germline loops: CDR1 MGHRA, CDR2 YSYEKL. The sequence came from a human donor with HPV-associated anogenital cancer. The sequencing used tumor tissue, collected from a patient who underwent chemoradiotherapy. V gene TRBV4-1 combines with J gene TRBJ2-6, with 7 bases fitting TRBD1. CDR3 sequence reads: CASSQGDSISSGANVLTF. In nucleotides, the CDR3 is TGCGCCAGCAGCCAAGGGGACAGTATAAGCTCTGGGGCCAACGTCCTGACTTTC.